The text below deals with one T cell receptor (beta chain). The data derive from a study of T cell changes during pregnancy in multiple sclerosis. The repertoire was sequenced with immunoSEQ multiplex PCR; TCRdb's copy has only in-frame clones and lacks some. Here the sample spans tens of thousands of clones, roughly 94% being singletons. V lost 4 bases to trimming and J lost 7 bases; unmatched junction nucleotides: 16. The CDR3 extends over 17 amino acids. From germline, CDR1 is MNHEY and CDR2 SMNVEV (reference sequence). The material sequenced was peripheral blood, taken in the second trimester of pregnancy. J is TRBJ2-1 and V is TRBV27; 7 bases match TRBD2. The TCR was taken from a female donor in good health, enrolled as a control in a pregnancy study. As DNA, the CDR3 is TGTGCCAGCAGTTCCTCCCCTCTGGCGGGAGTGAAGAATGAGCAGTTCTTC. Protein: CASSSSPLAGVKNEQFF.